This TCR beta chain was recovered during a study of cytomegalovirus exposure and HLA in healthy donors. Whole-study findings and limits: As a later analysis revealed, the rate of TCR association differed by HLA locus, with DRB1 most and HLA-C fewest.

As regards this clone: Its antigen remains unidentified.

The PCR had 60 Vbeta and 13 Jbeta primers. Libraries were prepared by immunoSEQ multiplex PCR; TCRdb keeps only in-frame clonotypes and omits some of them. The sample lists around 190,000 clones, approximately 80% occurring once. The specimen sequenced was PBMCs. This receptor was taken from a woman under 40 in good health and CMV-seronegative.

CDR3 residues: CASSLGQGLVTQYF. CDR3 nucleotide sequence: TGTGCCAGCAGCTTAGGACAGGGTCTGGTGACCCAGTACTTC. The chain employs TRBV7-9 and TRBJ2-5; 7 bases match TRBD1. Germline CDR1 reads SEHNR; CDR2 reads FQNEAQ (reference sequence). Germline trimming cut 1 base from V and 7 bases from J; bases unmatched to any gene: 6. The CDR3 has 14 residues.